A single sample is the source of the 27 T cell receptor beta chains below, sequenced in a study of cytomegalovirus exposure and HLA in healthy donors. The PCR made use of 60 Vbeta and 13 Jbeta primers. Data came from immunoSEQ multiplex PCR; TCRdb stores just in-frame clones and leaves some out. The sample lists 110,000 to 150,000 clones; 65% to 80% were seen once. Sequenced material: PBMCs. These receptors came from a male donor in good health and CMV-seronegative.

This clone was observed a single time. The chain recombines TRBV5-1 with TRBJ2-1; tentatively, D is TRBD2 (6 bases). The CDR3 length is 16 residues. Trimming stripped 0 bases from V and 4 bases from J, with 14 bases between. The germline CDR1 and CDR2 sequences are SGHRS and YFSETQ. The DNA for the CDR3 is TGCGCCAGCAGCTTGGAAGAACTAGCTGGGTACAATGAGCAGTTCTTC. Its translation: CASSLEELAGYNEQFF.

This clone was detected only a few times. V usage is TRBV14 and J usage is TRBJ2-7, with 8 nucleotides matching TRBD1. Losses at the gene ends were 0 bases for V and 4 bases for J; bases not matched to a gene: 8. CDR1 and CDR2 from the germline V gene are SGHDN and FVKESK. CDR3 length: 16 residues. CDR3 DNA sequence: TGTGCCAGCAGCCAAGATCTGACAGGGGCGTCGTACGAGCAGTACTTC. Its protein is CASSQDLTGASYEQYF.

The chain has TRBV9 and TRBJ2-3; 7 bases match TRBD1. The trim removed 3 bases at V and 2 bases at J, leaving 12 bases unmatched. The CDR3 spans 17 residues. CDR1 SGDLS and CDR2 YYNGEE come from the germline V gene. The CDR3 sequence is CASSASLDRQYTDTQYF. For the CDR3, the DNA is TGTGCCAGCAGCGCGAGTTTGGACAGGCAATACACAGATACGCAGTATTTT.

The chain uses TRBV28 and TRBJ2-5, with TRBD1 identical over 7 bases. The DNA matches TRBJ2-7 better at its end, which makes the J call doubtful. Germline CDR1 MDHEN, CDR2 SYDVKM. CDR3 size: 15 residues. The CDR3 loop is CASSPPGTVGYEQYF. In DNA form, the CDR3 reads TGTGCCAGCAGTCCTCCCGGGACAGTAGGCTACGAGCAGTACTTC.

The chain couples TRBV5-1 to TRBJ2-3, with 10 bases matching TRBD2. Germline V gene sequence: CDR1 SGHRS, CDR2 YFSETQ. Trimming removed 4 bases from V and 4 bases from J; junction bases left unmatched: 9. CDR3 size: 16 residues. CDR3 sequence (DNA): TGCGCCAGCAGCCCCCGGGCGACTAGCGGGTCAGATACGCAGTATTTT. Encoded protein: CASSPRATSGSDTQYF. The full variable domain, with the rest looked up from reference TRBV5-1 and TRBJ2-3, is KAGVTQTPRYLIKTRGQQVTLSCSPISGHRSVSWYQQTPGQGLQFLFEYFSETQRNKGNFPGRFSGRQFSNSRSEMNVSTLELGDSALYLCASSPRATSGSDTQYFGPGTRLTVL.

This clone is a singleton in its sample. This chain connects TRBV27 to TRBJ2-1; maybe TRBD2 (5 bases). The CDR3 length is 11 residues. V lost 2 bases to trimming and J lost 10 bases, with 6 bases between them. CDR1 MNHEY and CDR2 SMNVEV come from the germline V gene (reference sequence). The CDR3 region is CASSLRGEQFF. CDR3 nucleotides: TGTGCCAGCAGTTTAAGAGGGGAGCAGTTCTTC.

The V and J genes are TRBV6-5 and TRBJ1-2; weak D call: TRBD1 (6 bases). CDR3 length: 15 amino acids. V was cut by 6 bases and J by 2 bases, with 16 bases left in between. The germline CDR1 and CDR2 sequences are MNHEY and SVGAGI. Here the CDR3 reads CASRQSPQGNYGYTF. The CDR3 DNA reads TGTGCCAGCAGACAGAGCCCCCAGGGGAACTATGGCTACACCTTC.

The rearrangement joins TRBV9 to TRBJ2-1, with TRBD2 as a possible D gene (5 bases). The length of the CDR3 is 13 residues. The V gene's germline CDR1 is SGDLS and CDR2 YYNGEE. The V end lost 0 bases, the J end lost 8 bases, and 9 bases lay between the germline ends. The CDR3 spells CASSVVGVDEQFF. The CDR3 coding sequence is TGTGCCAGCAGCGTAGTCGGGGTTGATGAGCAGTTCTTC.

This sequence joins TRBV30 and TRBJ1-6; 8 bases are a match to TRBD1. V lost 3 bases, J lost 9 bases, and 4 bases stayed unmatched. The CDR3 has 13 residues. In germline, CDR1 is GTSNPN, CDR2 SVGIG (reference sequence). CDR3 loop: CAWRLTGASPLHF. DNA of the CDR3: TGTGCCTGGAGACTGACAGGGGCTTCACCCCTCCACTTT.

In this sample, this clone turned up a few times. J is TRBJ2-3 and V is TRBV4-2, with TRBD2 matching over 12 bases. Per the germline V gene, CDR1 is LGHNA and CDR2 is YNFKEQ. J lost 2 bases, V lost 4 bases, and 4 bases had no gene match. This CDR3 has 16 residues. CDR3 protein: CASSPGLAGPTDTQYF. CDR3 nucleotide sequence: TGTGCCAGCAGCCCGGGACTAGCGGGCCCCACAGATACGCAGTATTTT.

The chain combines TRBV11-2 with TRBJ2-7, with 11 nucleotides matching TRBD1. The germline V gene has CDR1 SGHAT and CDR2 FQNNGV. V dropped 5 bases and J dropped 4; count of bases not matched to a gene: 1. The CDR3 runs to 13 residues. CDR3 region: CASSRDRGYEQYF. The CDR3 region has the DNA TGTGCCAGCAGCAGGGACAGGGGGTACGAGCAGTACTTC.

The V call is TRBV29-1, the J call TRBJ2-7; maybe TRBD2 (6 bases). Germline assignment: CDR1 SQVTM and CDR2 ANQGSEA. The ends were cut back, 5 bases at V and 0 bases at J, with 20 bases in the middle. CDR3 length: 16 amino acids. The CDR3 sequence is CSVRGGVFAPSYEQYF. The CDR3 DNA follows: TGCAGCGTTAGGGGAGGAGTTTTTGCCCCCTCCTACGAGCAGTACTTC.

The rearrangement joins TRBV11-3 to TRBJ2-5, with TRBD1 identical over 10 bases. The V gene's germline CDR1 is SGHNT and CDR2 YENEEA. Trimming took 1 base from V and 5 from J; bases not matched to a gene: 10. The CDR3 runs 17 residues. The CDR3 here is CASSLGYRQGAGETQYF. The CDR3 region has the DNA TGTGCCAGCAGCTTAGGTTACCGACAGGGGGCCGGTGAGACCCAGTACTTC.

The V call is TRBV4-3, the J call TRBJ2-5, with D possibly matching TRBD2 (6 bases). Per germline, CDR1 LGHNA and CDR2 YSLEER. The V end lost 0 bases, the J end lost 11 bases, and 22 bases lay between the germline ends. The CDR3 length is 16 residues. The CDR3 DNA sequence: TGCGCCAGCAGCCAAGATCTGCGGGGCGCATTCAGGGAGCAGTACTTC. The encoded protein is CASSQDLRGAFREQYF.

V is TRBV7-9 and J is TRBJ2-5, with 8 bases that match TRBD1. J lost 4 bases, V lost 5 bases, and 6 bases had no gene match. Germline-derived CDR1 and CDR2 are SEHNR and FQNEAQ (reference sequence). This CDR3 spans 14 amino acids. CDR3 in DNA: TGTGCCAGCAGCCCGGACAGGGTTCGAGAGACCCAGTACTTC. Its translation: CASSPDRVRETQYF.

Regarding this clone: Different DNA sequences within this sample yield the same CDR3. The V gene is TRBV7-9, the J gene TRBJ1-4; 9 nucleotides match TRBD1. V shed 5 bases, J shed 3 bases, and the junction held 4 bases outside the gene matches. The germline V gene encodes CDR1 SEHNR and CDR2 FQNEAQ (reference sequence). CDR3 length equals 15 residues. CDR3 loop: CASSLQGASNEKLFF. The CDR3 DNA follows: TGTGCCAGCAGCCTACAGGGGGCTTCTAATGAAAAACTGTTTTTT. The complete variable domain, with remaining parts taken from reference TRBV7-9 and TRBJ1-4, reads DTGVSQNPRHKITKRGQNVTFRCDPISEHNRLYWYRQTLGQGPEFLTYFQNEAQLEKSRLLSDRFSAERPKGSFSTLEIQRTEQGDSAMYLCASSLQGASNEKLFFGSGTQLSVL.

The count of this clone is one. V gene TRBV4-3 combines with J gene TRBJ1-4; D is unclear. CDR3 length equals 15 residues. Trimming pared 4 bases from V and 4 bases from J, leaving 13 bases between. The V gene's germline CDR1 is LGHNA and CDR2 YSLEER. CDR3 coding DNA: TGCGCCAGCAGCCTAGCCGGACTGATTAATGAAAAACTGTTTTTT. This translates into CASSLAGLINEKLFF.

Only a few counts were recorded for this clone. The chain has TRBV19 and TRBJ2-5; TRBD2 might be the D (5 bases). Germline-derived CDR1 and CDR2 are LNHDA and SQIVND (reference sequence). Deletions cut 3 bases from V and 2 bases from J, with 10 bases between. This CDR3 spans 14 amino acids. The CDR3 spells CASSIGVWQETQYF. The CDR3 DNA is TGTGCCAGTAGTATCGGGGTTTGGCAAGAGACCCAGTACTTC. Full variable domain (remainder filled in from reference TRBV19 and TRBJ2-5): DGGITQSPKYLFRKEGQNVTLSCEQNLNHDAMYWYRQDPGQGLRLIYYSQIVNDFQKGDIAEGYSVSREKKESFPLTVTSAQKNPTAFYLCASSIGVWQETQYFGPGTRLLVL.

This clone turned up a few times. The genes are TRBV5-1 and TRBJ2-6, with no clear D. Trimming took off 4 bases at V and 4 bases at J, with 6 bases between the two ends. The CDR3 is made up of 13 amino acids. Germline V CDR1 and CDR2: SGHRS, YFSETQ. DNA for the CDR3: TGCGCCAGCAGCCCTATGGGGGCCAACGTCCTGACTTTC. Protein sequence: CASSPMGANVLTF.

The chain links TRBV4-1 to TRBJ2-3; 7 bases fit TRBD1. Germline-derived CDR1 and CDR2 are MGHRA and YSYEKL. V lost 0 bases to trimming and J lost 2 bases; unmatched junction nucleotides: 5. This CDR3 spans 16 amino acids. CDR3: CASSQEGRGYTDTQYF. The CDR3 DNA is TGCGCCAGCAGCCAAGAGGGCAGGGGGTACACAGATACGCAGTATTTT.

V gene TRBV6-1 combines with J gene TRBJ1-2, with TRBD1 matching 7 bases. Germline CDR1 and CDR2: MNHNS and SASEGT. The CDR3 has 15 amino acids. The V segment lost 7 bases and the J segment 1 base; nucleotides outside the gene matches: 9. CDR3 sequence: CASTFRGVNNYGYTF. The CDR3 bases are TGTGCCAGCACCTTCAGGGGGGTAAATAACTATGGCTACACCTTC.

The CDR3 region is CASSPGRQFYSGETQYF. Written as DNA, the CDR3 is TGTGCCAGCAGCCCAGGAAGACAGTTCTATTCCGGAGAGACCCAGTACTTC. The gene calls are TRBV7-2 and TRBJ2-5; D perhaps matches TRBD1 (5 bases). The CDR3 runs 17 residues. V gave up 5 bases and J gave up 4 bases, with 23 bases separating them. The germline CDR1 and CDR2 sequences are SGHTA and FQGNSA.

This chain's CDR3 is CASRGQVPEAFF. The CDR3 coding sequence is TGTGCCAGCAGAGGACAGGTTCCTGAAGCTTTCTTT. The chain joins TRBV7-9 to TRBJ1-1, with 7 positions matching TRBD1. The V and J ends lost 6 bases and 6 bases, in that order; junction bases with no gene match: 4. The CDR3 contains 12 residues. The germline CDR1 and CDR2 sequences are SEHNR and FQNEAQ (reference sequence).

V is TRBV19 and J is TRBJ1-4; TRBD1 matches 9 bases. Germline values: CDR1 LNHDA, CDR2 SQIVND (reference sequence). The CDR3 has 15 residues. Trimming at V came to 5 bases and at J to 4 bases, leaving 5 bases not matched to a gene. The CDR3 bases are TGTGCCAGTAGTCAACGGACAGGGGTTAATGAAAAACTGTTTTTT. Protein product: CASSQRTGVNEKLFF.

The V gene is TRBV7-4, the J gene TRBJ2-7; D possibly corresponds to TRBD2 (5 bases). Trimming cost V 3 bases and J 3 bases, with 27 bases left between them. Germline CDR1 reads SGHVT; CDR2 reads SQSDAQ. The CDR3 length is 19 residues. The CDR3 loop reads CASSFEGGQSQNMNYEQYF. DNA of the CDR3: TGTGCCAGCAGCTTTGAGGGCGGGCAGAGCCAAAATATGAACTACGAGCAGTACTTC.

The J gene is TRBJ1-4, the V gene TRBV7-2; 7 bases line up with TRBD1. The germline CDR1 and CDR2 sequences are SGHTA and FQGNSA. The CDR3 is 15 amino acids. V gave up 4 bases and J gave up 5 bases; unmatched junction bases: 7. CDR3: CASSSNRGANEKLFF. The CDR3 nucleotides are TGTGCCAGCAGCTCCAACAGGGGAGCCAATGAAAAACTGTTTTTT.

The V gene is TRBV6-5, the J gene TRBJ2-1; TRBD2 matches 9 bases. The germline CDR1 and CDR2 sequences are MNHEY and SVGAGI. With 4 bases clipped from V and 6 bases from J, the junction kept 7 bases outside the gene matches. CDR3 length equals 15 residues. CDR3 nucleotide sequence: TGTGCCAGCAGTTCCACCGGGACTAGCAGCAATGAGCAGTTCTTC. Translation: CASSSTGTSSNEQFF.